A single sample is the source of the 10 T cell receptor beta chains below, sequenced in a study of cytomegalovirus exposure and HLA in healthy donors. Assay: immunoSEQ multiplex PCR; the TCRdb copy retains only in-frame clones and omits some. The table shows some 160,000 clones, with approximately 90% occurring only once. Sequencing was done on a sample of PBMCs. The receptor source for this set is a man aged 18 to 30 in good health and CMV-seronegative.

The chain employs TRBV28 and TRBJ1-2; tentatively, D is TRBD1 (5 bases). This CDR3 spans 12 amino acids. Trimming pared 7 bases from V and 6 bases from J, leaving 12 bases between. CDR1 is MDHEN and CDR2 is SYDVKM in the germline V gene. CDR3 protein: CASITGLNGYTF. The CDR3 DNA is TGTGCCAGCATAACAGGTCTGAATGGCTACACCTTC.

The rearrangement links TRBV6-1 to TRBJ2-1, with TRBD2 identical over 10 bases. With V trimmed by 6 bases and J by 4 bases, 6 bases remained unmatched. The germline V gene has CDR1 MNHNS and CDR2 SASEGT. The CDR3 totals 15 residues. CDR3 protein: CASSPAGGSYNEQFF. In DNA form, the CDR3 reads TGTGCCAGCAGCCCAGCGGGGGGGTCTTACAATGAGCAGTTCTTC.

V and J are TRBV6-5 and TRBJ1-2; weak D call: TRBD1 (6 bases). V lost 8 bases to trimming and J lost 0 bases, with 13 bases between them. The CDR3 has 14 residues. Per germline, CDR1 MNHEY and CDR2 SVGAGI. This chain's CDR3 is CASSLGTPNYGYTF. The CDR3 region has the DNA TGTGCCAGCTCTCTCGGGACACCTAACTATGGCTACACCTTC.

This chain connects TRBV27 to TRBJ2-7; 10 bases are a match to TRBD2. Germline-derived CDR1 and CDR2 are MNHEY and SMNVEV (reference sequence). CDR3 length: 14 amino acids. V shed 6 bases and J 1 base; nucleotides not matched to a gene: 3. The CDR3 is CASSGAGGSYEQYF. CDR3 coding DNA: TGTGCCAGCAGCGGAGCGGGAGGGTCCTACGAGCAGTACTTC.

This clone was detected only a few times. The V call is TRBV7-2, the J call TRBJ2-2; 7 bases align to TRBD2. CDR3 size: 14 residues. Germline V gene sequence: CDR1 SGHTA, CDR2 FQGNSA. The ends lost 3 bases at V and 7 bases at J; junction bases unmatched: 5. CDR3 bases: TGTGCCAGCAGCTTGAGACTAGCTGGCGGGGAGCTGTTTTTT. It encodes CASSLRLAGGELFF.

The genes are TRBV4-1 and TRBJ2-1, with D maybe TRBD2 (5 bases). The CDR3 runs to 14 residues. Per germline, CDR1 MGHRA and CDR2 YSYEKL. The V end was cut by 3 bases, the J end by 8 bases, with 14 bases between. CDR3 sequence reads: CASSQGDYGDEQFF. The CDR3 region has the DNA TGCGCCAGCAGCCAGGGTGACTACGGGGATGAGCAGTTCTTC.

This clone was recorded only once. The J gene is TRBJ2-7, the V gene TRBV5-1; D perhaps matches TRBD1 (6 bases). Trimming took off 0 bases at V and 0 bases at J, with 10 bases between the two ends. Germline V gives CDR1 SGHRS, CDR2 YFSETQ. This CDR3 spans 15 amino acids. In nucleotides, the CDR3 is TGCGCCAGCAGCTTGGGGACAGCTAGCTCCTACGAGCAGTACGTC. Its translation: CASSLGTASSYEQYV.

The V and J genes are TRBV30 and TRBJ1-5; TRBD1 is a possible D gene (5 bases). Germline loops: CDR1 GTSNPN, CDR2 SVGIG (reference sequence). The germline V and J ends were trimmed by 0 bases and 2 bases, with 8 bases remaining between them. This CDR3 spans 14 amino acids. The chain's CDR3 is CAWSVTGGNQPQHF. The CDR3 DNA follows: TGTGCCTGGAGTGTTACGGGGGGCAATCAGCCCCAGCATTTT.

This rearrangement joins TRBV7-2 to TRBJ2-3; tentatively, D is TRBD1 (6 bases). The CDR3 runs to 14 residues. Deletions cut 3 bases from V and 0 bases from J, with 7 bases between. Germline CDR1 and CDR2: SGHTA and FQGNSA. The CDR3 sequence: CASSLDRSTDTQYF. In DNA, the CDR3 is TGTGCCAGCAGCTTGGACAGAAGCACAGATACGCAGTATTTT.

V gene TRBV19 combines with J gene TRBJ2-3; no reliable D call. Germline CDR1 reads LNHDA; CDR2 reads SQIVND (reference sequence). V lost 1 base to trimming and J lost 1 base, with 15 bases between them. The CDR3 sequence is 17 residues long. The CDR3 spells CASSIASQRRRTDTQYF. In nucleotides, the CDR3 is TGTGCCAGTAGTATAGCCTCCCAGCGCAGACGCACAGATACGCAGTATTTT.